The source of this T cell receptor beta chain is a study of CD8 T cells in Susac syndrome (dated by TCRdb to the late 2010s). Regarding the study in general: Among the Susac syndrome patients who were sequenced, clinically active disease was present in more than five and clinical remission was observed in roughly eight. Susac syndrome patients were therapy-naive, on corticosteroids (some also receiving IVIg), or on IVIg alone at blood withdrawal. The study used repertoire sequencing to test whether antigen drove CD8+ T cell activation and differentiation in Susac syndrome.

To note about this clonotype: No cognate antigen has been identified for it. Base-call qualities are not available, and no considerably larger clone is one nucleotide away.

Results and caveats for the whole study, not just this receptor: The CD4+ T cell repertoire of patients with Susac syndrome showed no detectable clonal expansion. The study acknowledged that relatively few individuals were included in the TCR sequencing and HLA analysis.

Peripheral blood CD8+ and CD4+ T cells from healthy donors, Susac syndrome patients and multiple sclerosis patients were profiled using high-throughput TCR beta sequencing. The Susac syndrome patients fulfilled recently defined diagnostic criteria for either definite or probable disease. Bulk CD8+ and CD4+ T cells were purified by magnetic negative isolation, whereas CD8+ TEMRA cells were enriched by FACS. Blood was drawn into EDTA tubes, processed within 24 hours, and PBMCs were isolated by density gradient centrifugation. PBMCs destined for TCR sequencing were cryopreserved in liquid nitrogen and later thawed in a 37 °C water bath. The sorted or isolated CD4+, CD8+ and CD8+ TEMRA cells reached a purity of at least 90%. V ends up 4 bases short and J 4 bases short, with an unmatched junction base count of 10. The germline V gene yields SGHRS for CDR1 and YFSETQ for CDR2. Inclusive of the bounding cysteine and phenylalanine, the CDR3 is 16 residues long. Here the CDR3 DNA is all that survives: 48 bases in frame from base 1.

RNA was extracted using the RNeasy kit, and about 0.5 to 1 ug of the RNA was reverse transcribed with random hexamers. The immunoSEQ multiplex PCR assay, covering 54 Vbeta and 13 Jbeta segments, was used to amplify TCR beta CDR3 regions. PCR amplification bias was corrected using a synthetic template baseline for primer optimization and computational correction. The paper's processing steps were these. Reads were annotated to V, D and J genes per IMGT and analyzed with immunoSEQ Analyzer, keeping only productive sequences. Clonality was computed as one minus Shannon entropy normalized by log2 of the number of productive unique sequences. For each patient and control, public and private clones were evaluated among the 100 most prevalent clones. Susac-specific clones were defined as absent from healthy and MS cohorts, 1052 published viral clones and other ImmuneACCESS disease sequences. TCRdb's own reprocessing of the public reads used fastp at Q25 and MiXCR and kept productive beta chains. Entries that share a CDR3 protein sequence are merged under the most common genes and DNA. The V and J calls and clone size come from TCRdb's table, not from the authors' own analysis. The sample table records 80,000 or so distinct CDR3 sequences; around 93% of these occur just once. The top ten constitute more than 0.5% of the sample.

Sequencing used CD4+ T cells from PBMCs. This chain joins TRBV5-1 to TRBJ2-3; 9 bases in the junction line up with TRBD2. The receptor was derived from a human donor with Susac syndrome. The DNA reads TGCGCCAGCAGCCCGATCTCTGCGGGGGGGCCAGATACGCAGTATTTT. Its product reads: CASSPISAGGPDTQYF.